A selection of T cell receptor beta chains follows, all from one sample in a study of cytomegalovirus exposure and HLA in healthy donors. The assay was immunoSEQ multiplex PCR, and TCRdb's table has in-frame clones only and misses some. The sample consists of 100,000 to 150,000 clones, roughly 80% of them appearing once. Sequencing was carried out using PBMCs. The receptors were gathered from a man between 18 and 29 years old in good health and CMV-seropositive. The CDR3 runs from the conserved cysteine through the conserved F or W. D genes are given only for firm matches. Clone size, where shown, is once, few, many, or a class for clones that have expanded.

CDR3aa: CASKDTYSNQPQHF; CDR3nt: TGTGCCAGCAAGGACACATATAGCAATCAGCCCCAGCATTTT; v_gene: TRBV2; j_gene: TRBJ1-5; abundance: -; d_gene: -
CDR3aa: CASSPGTPQNTGELFF; CDR3nt: TGCGCCAGCAGCCCAGGGACTCCCCAGAACACCGGGGAGCTGTTTTTT; v_gene: TRBV5-1; j_gene: TRBJ2-2; abundance: -; d_gene: -
CDR3aa: CASSQDISQGYYEQYF; CDR3nt: TGCGCCAGCAGCCAAGATATTTCGCAGGGTTACTACGAGCAGTACTTC; v_gene: TRBV4-3; j_gene: TRBJ2-7; abundance: -; d_gene: -
CDR3aa: CASSLGGALGAGELFF; CDR3nt: TGCGCCAGCAGCTTGGGCGGAGCACTCGGGGCCGGGGAGCTGTTTTTT; v_gene: TRBV5-1; j_gene: TRBJ2-2; abundance: -; d_gene: -
CDR3aa: CASSVLTGYRNSPLHF; CDR3nt: TGTGCCAGCAGTGTTCTAACGGGATATAGAAATTCACCCCTCCACTTT; v_gene: TRBV2; j_gene: TRBJ1-6; abundance: once; d_gene: -
CDR3aa: CASSLVSGGYGYTF; CDR3nt: TGTGCCAGCAGCTTAGTTTCAGGGGGCTATGGCTACACCTTC; v_gene: TRBV7-9; j_gene: TRBJ1-2; abundance: -; d_gene: TRBD1
CDR3aa: CASSQDWDRDTEAFF; CDR3nt: TGTGCCAGCAGCCAAGATTGGGACAGGGACACTGAAGCTTTCTTT; v_gene: TRBV14; j_gene: TRBJ1-1; abundance: few; d_gene: TRBD1
CDR3aa: CASSRTVLSIGANVLTF; CDR3nt: TGTGCCAGTAGTCGGACAGTGCTCTCGATTGGGGCCAACGTCCTGACTTTC; v_gene: TRBV19; j_gene: TRBJ2-6; abundance: -; d_gene: -
CDR3aa: CASSSDRGYEQYF; CDR3nt: TGTGCCAGCAGCTCCGACAGGGGCTACGAGCAGTACTTC; v_gene: TRBV7-6; j_gene: TRBJ2-7; abundance: few; d_gene: TRBD1
CDR3aa: CASSSGTGYNQPQHF; CDR3nt: TGTGCCAGCAGTTCCGGGACAGGGTACAATCAGCCCCAGCATTTT; v_gene: TRBV6-1; j_gene: TRBJ1-5; abundance: few; d_gene: TRBD1
CDR3aa: CAWSVIGGSSGNTIYF; CDR3nt: TGTGCCTGGAGTGTAATTGGGGGGTCATCTGGAAACACCATATATTTT; v_gene: TRBV30; j_gene: TRBJ1-3; abundance: -; d_gene: -
CDR3aa: CASSRGCDRRYSNQPQHF; CDR3nt: TGTGCCAGCTCGCGAGGATGTGACAGGAGATATAGCAATCAGCCCCAGCATTTT; v_gene: TRBV18; j_gene: TRBJ1-5; abundance: -; d_gene: -
CDR3aa: CASSLSGSGYEQYF; CDR3nt: TGTGCCAGCAGTTTATCCGGGAGCGGTTACGAGCAGTACTTC; v_gene: TRBV27; j_gene: TRBJ2-7; abundance: -; d_gene: -
CDR3aa: CASSLRGGLNYGYTF; CDR3nt: TGTGCCAGCAGCTTAAGGGGAGGGCTAAACTATGGCTACACCTTC; v_gene: TRBV11-2; j_gene: TRBJ1-2; abundance: -; d_gene: -
CDR3aa: CASSLTPSGGIGEQYF; CDR3nt: TGTGCCAGCAGCTTGACCCCAAGCGGGGGGATCGGGGAGCAGTACTTC; v_gene: TRBV11-2; j_gene: TRBJ2-7; abundance: -; d_gene: TRBD2
CDR3aa: CASTLRSRVEFF; CDR3nt: TGTGCCAGCACCCTGAGATCCCGAGTCGAGTTCTTC; v_gene: TRBV27; j_gene: TRBJ2-1; abundance: -; d_gene: -
CDR3aa: CASSYVGGLGNEQFF; CDR3nt: TGTGCCAGCAGTTACGTAGGGGGCCTAGGGAATGAGCAGTTCTTC; v_gene: TRBV6-6; j_gene: TRBJ2-1; abundance: -; d_gene: TRBD1
CDR3aa: CATSRDEDSYTDTQYF; CDR3nt: TGTGCCACCAGCAGAGATGAGGACAGCTACACAGATACGCAGTATTTT; v_gene: TRBV15; j_gene: TRBJ2-3; abundance: -; d_gene: -
CDR3aa: CASSWGVRRPYNSPLHF; CDR3nt: TGCGCCAGCAGCTGGGGGGTCAGACGTCCTTATAATTCACCCCTCCACTTT; v_gene: TRBV5-6; j_gene: TRBJ1-6; abundance: -; d_gene: -
CDR3aa: CAWSVKGARDTQYF; CDR3nt: TGTGCCTGGAGTGTAAAGGGGGCAAGAGATACGCAGTATTTT; v_gene: TRBV30; j_gene: TRBJ2-3; abundance: -; d_gene: TRBD1
CDR3aa: CASSYNSGQGYGYTF; CDR3nt: TGTGCCAGCAGTTACAATTCCGGGCAGGGCTATGGCTACACCTTC; v_gene: TRBV6-6; j_gene: TRBJ1-2; abundance: few; d_gene: -
CDR3aa: CASSPGQGSYEQYF; CDR3nt: TGTGCCAGCAGCCCAGGACAGGGTTCCTACGAGCAGTACTTC; v_gene: TRBV5-4; j_gene: TRBJ2-7; abundance: -; d_gene: TRBD1
CDR3aa: CASSLGQGVAYEQYF; CDR3nt: TGTGCCAGCAGCTTAGGGCAGGGGGTCGCCTACGAGCAGTACTTC; v_gene: TRBV13; j_gene: TRBJ2-7; abundance: -; d_gene: TRBD1
CDR3aa: CASSLSGGAEAFF; CDR3nt: TGCGCCAGCAGCTTGTCGGGGGGCGCTGAAGCTTTCTTT; v_gene: TRBV5-1; j_gene: TRBJ1-1; abundance: -; d_gene: -
CDR3aa: CASSSGTGAYEQYF; CDR3nt: TGTGCCAGCTCTTCCGGGACAGGCGCCTACGAGCAGTACTTC; v_gene: TRBV18; j_gene: TRBJ2-7; abundance: few; d_gene: TRBD1
CDR3aa: CASSAGQGIDGYTF; CDR3nt: TGTGCCAGCAGCGCGGGACAGGGGATCGATGGCTACACCTTC; v_gene: TRBV7-9; j_gene: TRBJ1-2; abundance: -; d_gene: TRBD1
CDR3aa: CASSAHRVSDEQYF; CDR3nt: TGTGCCAGCAGCGCGCACAGGGTTTCGGACGAGCAGTACTTC; v_gene: TRBV7-8; j_gene: TRBJ2-7; abundance: -; d_gene: -
CDR3aa: CASSNPPTSGMGDTQYF; CDR3nt: TGTGCCAGCAGCAACCCACCGACTAGCGGGATGGGAGATACGCAGTATTTT; v_gene: TRBV5-4; j_gene: TRBJ2-3; abundance: -; d_gene: TRBD2
CDR3aa: CASSLTRLAGATTGNEQFF; CDR3nt: TGTGCCAGCAGCTTAACGAGACTAGCGGGAGCGACAACGGGGAATGAGCAGTTCTTC; v_gene: TRBV7-9; j_gene: TRBJ2-1; abundance: -; d_gene: TRBD2
CDR3aa: CASSLEGLAGARETQYF; CDR3nt: TGCGCCAGCAGCTTGGAAGGACTAGCGGGGGCGAGAGAGACCCAGTACTTC; v_gene: TRBV5-1; j_gene: TRBJ2-5; abundance: -; d_gene: TRBD2
CDR3aa: CASSITIRGSDGYTF; CDR3nt: TGTGCCAGTAGTATTACAATCAGGGGTAGTGATGGCTACACCTTC; v_gene: TRBV19; j_gene: TRBJ1-2; abundance: -; d_gene: -
CDR3aa: CASSLLAGEPGELFF; CDR3nt: TGTGCCAGCAGCTTACTAGCGGGAGAACCCGGGGAGCTGTTTTTT; v_gene: TRBV7-2; j_gene: TRBJ2-2; abundance: -; d_gene: TRBD2
CDR3aa: CASSSGLSTDTQYF; CDR3nt: TGCGCCAGCAGCTCTGGACTGAGCACAGATACGCAGTATTTT; v_gene: TRBV5-1; j_gene: TRBJ2-3; abundance: once; d_gene: -
CDR3aa: CAISVLATTNEQFF; CDR3nt: TGTGCCATCAGTGTCCTAGCGACGACCAATGAGCAGTTCTTC; v_gene: TRBV10-3; j_gene: TRBJ2-1; abundance: few; d_gene: -
CDR3aa: CASSHFTGGMNTEAFF; CDR3nt: TGTGCCAGCAGCCACTTCACAGGGGGGATGAACACTGAAGCTTTCTTT; v_gene: TRBV14; j_gene: TRBJ1-1; abundance: -; d_gene: TRBD1
CDR3aa: CASSLARRGDYNEQFF; CDR3nt: TGTGCCAGCAGCTTGGCTCGGCGGGGGGATTACAATGAGCAGTTCTTC; v_gene: TRBV5-6; j_gene: TRBJ2-1; abundance: once; d_gene: TRBD2
CDR3aa: CASSLLRLAGASQETQYF; CDR3nt: TGTGCCAGCAGCCTCCTCAGACTAGCGGGGGCCTCCCAAGAGACCCAGTACTTC; v_gene: TRBV7-9; j_gene: TRBJ2-5; abundance: -; d_gene: TRBD2
CDR3aa: CASSQEPGSLYNEQFF; CDR3nt: TGTGCCAGCAGCCAAGAACCCGGGAGTCTCTACAATGAGCAGTTCTTC; v_gene: TRBV4-2; j_gene: TRBJ2-1; abundance: once; d_gene: -
CDR3aa: CASSFSIGSYNEQFF; CDR3nt: TGTGCCAGCAGCTTTAGTATTGGCTCCTACAATGAGCAGTTCTTC; v_gene: TRBV5-4; j_gene: TRBJ2-1; abundance: -; d_gene: -
CDR3aa: CASSEGGGATDTQYF; CDR3nt: TGTGCCAGCAGTGAGGGCGGGGGGGCCACAGATACGCAGTATTTT; v_gene: TRBV6-4; j_gene: TRBJ2-3; abundance: few; d_gene: TRBD2
CDR3aa: CATGGAAEAFF; CDR3nt: TGTGCGACGGGAGGGGCGGCTGAAGCTTTCTTT; v_gene: TRBV30; j_gene: TRBJ1-1; abundance: -; d_gene: -